A selection of T cell receptor beta chains follows, all from one sample in a study of cytomegalovirus exposure and HLA in healthy donors. Clones were sequenced by immunoSEQ multiplex PCR, and TCRdb holds only the in-frame ones, with some missing. This sample has fewer than 200,000 clones; roughly 89% occur once, and the top ten carry 4% to 5%. Sequenced material: PBMCs. The source is a man aged 18 to 30 in good health and CMV-seropositive. Both conserved end residues are part of each CDR3. A D gene is named only where the DNA matches it firmly. Only some rows state a clone size, as once, few, many or a class for expanded clones.

>TRBD1|15|NA|TRBV18|TRBJ2-4
CASSSDRLAKNIQYF
TGTGCCAGCTCATCGGACAGGCTAGCCAAAAACATTCAGTACTTC
>TRBD1|16|NA|TRBV14|TRBJ2-1
CASSRPDRAFYNEQFF
TGTGCCAGCAGCCGACCAGACAGGGCTTTCTACAATGAGCAGTTCTTC
>NA|16|once|TRBV5-1|TRBJ1-2
CASSLGDDGGNYGYTF
TGCGCCAGCAGCTTGGGGGACGATGGGGGGAACTATGGCTACACCTTC
>TRBD1|13|NA|TRBV18|TRBJ1-2
CASSPRTGDGYTF
TGTGCCAGCTCACCAAGGACAGGGGATGGCTACACCTTC
>NA|12|NA|TRBV5-1|TRBJ2-3
CASRFSLDTQYF
TGCGCCAGCAGATTTTCACTAGATACGCAGTATTTT
>TRBD1|14|once|TRBV5-1|TRBJ1-4
CASSTAGTDEKLFF
TGCGCCAGCAGCACCGCCGGGACAGACGAAAAACTGTTTTTT
>NA|16|NA|TRBV30|TRBJ1-3
CAWSLGTLSSGNTIYF
TGTGCCTGGAGTCTAGGAACCCTTAGCTCTGGAAACACCATATATTTT
>TRBD1|16|NA|TRBV28|TRBJ1-5
CASSLWTGESNQPQHF
TGTGCCAGCAGTTTGTGGACAGGGGAGAGCAATCAGCCCCAGCATTTT
>NA|15|NA|TRBV15|TRBJ2-2
CATKSGRMDTGELFF
TGTGCCACCAAGTCTGGGAGGATGGACACCGGGGAGCTGTTTTTT
>NA|16|NA|TRBV13|TRBJ2-2
CASSATWGHDTGELFF
TGTGCCAGCAGCGCGACCTGGGGACACGACACCGGGGAGCTGTTTTTT
>NA|14|NA|TRBV9|TRBJ2-5
CASSVDSGVETQYF
TGTGCCAGCAGCGTAGATTCAGGGGTTGAGACCCAGTACTTC
>NA|15|NA|TRBV6-1|TRBJ2-7
CASSSDAPGSYEQYF
TGTGCCAGCAGTTCTGACGCCCCCGGGTCGTACGAGCAGTACTTC
>NA|16|NA|TRBV7-7|TRBJ2-2
CASSLQVVSAVGELFF
TGTGCTAGCAGCTTACAAGTAGTTTCGGCGGTCGGGGAGCTGTTTTTT
>NA|16|NA|TRBV19|TRBJ1-5
CASSIRGIGSNQPQHF
TGTGCCAGTAGTATCAGGGGTATTGGGAGCAATCAGCCCCAGCATTTT
>TRBD1|14|NA|TRBV7-2|TRBJ1-3
CASSPDRAGNTIYF
TGTGCCAGCAGCCCGGACAGGGCTGGAAACACCATATATTTT
>NA|12|NA|TRBV9|TRBJ2-1
CASSPTDNEQFF
TGTGCCAGCAGCCCAACGGACAATGAGCAGTTCTTC
>NA|11|NA|TRBV4-1|TRBJ2-1
CASSLYNEQFF
TGCGCCAGCAGCCTATACAATGAGCAGTTCTTC
>TRBD2|15|NA|TRBV5-4|TRBJ2-1
CASNQGGRAVHEQFF
TGTGCCAGCAACCAAGGAGGGAGGGCCGTCCATGAGCAGTTCTTC
>TRBD2|16|NA|TRBV5-4|TRBJ2-1
CASTFSGPSSYNEQFF
TGTGCCAGCACCTTTAGCGGGCCCAGCTCCTACAATGAGCAGTTCTTC
>TRBD1|15|NA|TRBV19|TRBJ1-3
CASSSGQGFGNTIYF
TGTGCCAGTAGCTCGGGACAGGGGTTTGGAAACACCATATATTTT
>TRBD1|15|NA|TRBV7-8|TRBJ2-7
CASSQSGTGSYEQYF
TGTGCCAGCAGCCAAAGTGGGACAGGGTCCTACGAGCAGTACTTC
>NA|15|NA|TRBV25-1|TRBJ1-1
CASSERQAMNTEAFF
TGTGCCAGCAGTGAAAGACAGGCCATGAACACTGAAGCTTTCTTT
>NA|14|NA|TRBV5-6|TRBJ2-2
CASTRDLNTGELFF
TGTGCCAGCACCCGGGACTTGAACACCGGGGAGCTGTTTTTT
>TRBD1|15|NA|TRBV27|TRBJ2-7
CASSLVGQHSYEQYF
TGTGCCAGCAGTTTAGTGGGACAGCACTCCTACGAGCAGTACTTC
>TRBD1|16|NA|TRBV7-9|TRBJ2-4
CASSLVVAGGGNIQYF
TGTGCCAGCAGCTTAGTAGTGGCAGGGGGCGGAAACATTCAGTACTTC
>TRBD2|17|NA|TRBV28|TRBJ2-6
CASSTLGGTRGANVLTF
TGTGCCAGCAGTACGCTGGGGGGGACTAGGGGGGCCAACGTCCTGACTTTC
>TRBD1|14|NA|TRBV18|TRBJ2-5
CASSPSDRAETQYF
TGTGCCAGCTCACCCTCGGACAGGGCGGAGACCCAGTACTTC
>TRBD1|16|NA|TRBV5-1|TRBJ2-1
CASSLEGQGAYNEQFF
TGCGCCAGCAGCTTGGAAGGACAGGGGGCCTATAATGAGCAGTTCTTC
>NA|17|NA|TRBV5-3|TRBJ2-1
CARSFRRGTASYNEQFF
TGTGCCAGAAGCTTCAGACGTGGCACAGCCTCATACAATGAGCAGTTCTTC
>NA|13|few|TRBV6-6|TRBJ1-5
CASDGTREQPQHF
TGTGCCAGCGACGGGACAAGGGAACAGCCCCAGCATTTT
>TRBD2|13|NA|TRBV29-1|TRBJ2-7
CSVGASGPYEQYF
TGCAGCGTTGGGGCTAGCGGACCCTACGAGCAGTACTTC
>NA|16|once|TRBV7-8|TRBJ2-7
CASSLKREYGSSEQYF
TGTGCCAGCAGCTTAAAACGGGAATACGGGAGCTCCGAGCAGTACTTC
>NA|14|NA|TRBV5-6|TRBJ2-3
CASSFRVETDTQYF
TGTGCCAGCAGCTTCCGAGTAGAGACAGATACGCAGTATTTT
>NA|14|NA|TRBV6-5|TRBJ1-4
CASGLEATNEKLFF
TGTGCCAGCGGTCTAGAGGCAACTAATGAAAAACTGTTTTTT
>NA|11|few|TRBV25-1|TRBJ2-7
CASSLSYEQYF
TGTGCCAGCAGTCTGAGCTACGAGCAGTACTTC
>TRBD1|14|NA|TRBV19|TRBJ1-1
CASSLGQLNTEAFF
TGTGCCAGTAGTTTGGGACAGTTGAACACTGAAGCTTTCTTT
>NA|12|NA|TRBV2|TRBJ2-1
CASGGVQNEQFF
TGTGCCAGCGGTGGCGTACAGAATGAGCAGTTCTTC
>TRBD2|16|NA|TRBV7-6|TRBJ2-7
CASSFASSGRAGEQYF
TGTGCCAGCAGCTTTGCGTCTAGCGGGAGGGCCGGCGAGCAGTACTTC
>NA|17|once|TRBV4-1|TRBJ2-2
CASSLAAGGGSPGELFF
TGCGCCAGCAGCCTAGCCGCCGGGGGCGGGAGCCCCGGGGAGCTGTTTTTT
>TRBD1|15|once|TRBV27|TRBJ2-1
CASTSRDRGPNEQFF
TGTGCCAGCACTTCCCGGGACAGGGGGCCCAATGAGCAGTTCTTC
>NA|15|NA|TRBV6-5|TRBJ2-7
CASSYSPGGSYEQYF
TGTGCCAGCAGTTACTCACCCGGTGGGAGCTACGAGCAGTACTTC